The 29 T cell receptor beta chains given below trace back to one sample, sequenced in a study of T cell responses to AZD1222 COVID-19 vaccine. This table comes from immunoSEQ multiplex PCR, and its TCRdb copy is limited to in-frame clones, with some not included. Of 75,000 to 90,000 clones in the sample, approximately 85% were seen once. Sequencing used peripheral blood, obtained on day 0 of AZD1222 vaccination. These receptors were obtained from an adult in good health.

The CDR3 protein is CASSVDRPKGGELFF. The DNA for the CDR3 is TGTGCCAGCAGCGTAGACCGACCCAAGGGCGGGGAGCTGTTTTTT. The chain has TRBV9 and TRBJ2-2; D is undetermined. Germline CDR1 and CDR2: SGDLS and YYNGEE. The CDR3 runs to 15 residues. V was pared by 0 bases and J by 7 bases, with 13 bases between.

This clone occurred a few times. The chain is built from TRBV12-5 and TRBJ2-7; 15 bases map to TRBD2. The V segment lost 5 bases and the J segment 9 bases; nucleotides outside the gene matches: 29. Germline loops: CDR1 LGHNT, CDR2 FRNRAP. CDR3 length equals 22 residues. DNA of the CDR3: TGTGCTAGTGGTCGGACGGGACTCCTAGCGGGACTAGCGGGGGGCCATCACCCCGGGCAGTACTTC. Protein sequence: CASGRTGLLAGLAGGHHPGQYF.

The CDR3 bases are TGTGCCAGCAGCGTAGCTAGCGGGGGAACCGGGGAGCTGTTTTTT. Its protein is CASSVASGGTGELFF. The J gene is TRBJ2-2, the V gene TRBV9, with 10 positions matching TRBD2. J lost 5 bases, V lost 0 bases, and 1 base had no gene match. Germline CDR1 is SGDLS and CDR2 is YYNGEE. The CDR3 has 15 residues. The whole variable domain, filled in from reference TRBV9 and TRBJ2-2, reads DSGVTQTPKHLITATGQRVTLRCSPRSGDLSVYWYQQSLDQGLQFLIQYYNGEERAKGNILERFSAQQFPDLHSELNLSSLELGDSALYFCASSVASGGTGELFFGEGSRLTVL.

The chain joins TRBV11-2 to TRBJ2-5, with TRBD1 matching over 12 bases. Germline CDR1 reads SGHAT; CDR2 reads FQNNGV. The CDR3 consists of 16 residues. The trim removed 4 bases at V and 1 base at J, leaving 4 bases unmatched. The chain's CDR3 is CASSWGTGGLQETQYF. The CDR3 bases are TGTGCCAGCAGCTGGGGGACAGGGGGCCTCCAAGAGACCCAGTACTTC.

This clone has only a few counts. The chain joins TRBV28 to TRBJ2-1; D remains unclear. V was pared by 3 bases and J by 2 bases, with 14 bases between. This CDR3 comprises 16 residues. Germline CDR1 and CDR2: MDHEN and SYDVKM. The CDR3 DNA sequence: TGTGCCAGCAGTTTGGCGGAGACGATTACCTACAATGAGCAGTTCTTC. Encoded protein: CASSLAETITYNEQFF.

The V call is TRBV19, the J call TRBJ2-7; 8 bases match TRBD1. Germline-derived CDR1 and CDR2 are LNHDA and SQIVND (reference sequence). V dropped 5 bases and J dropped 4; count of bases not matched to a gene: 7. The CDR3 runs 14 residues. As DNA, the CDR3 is TGTGCCAGTAGTCCCGGGACAGGAAGATACGAGCAGTACTTC. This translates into CASSPGTGRYEQYF.

The CDR3 is CASSAGLAGEGFRAGELFF. CDR3 nucleotides: TGTGCCAGCAGCGCGGGACTAGCGGGAGAAGGGTTTAGGGCCGGGGAGCTGTTTTTT. This chain joins TRBV9 and TRBJ2-2; 14 bases match TRBD2. Losses at the gene ends were 3 bases for V and 6 bases for J; bases not matched to a gene: 13. This CDR3 has 19 amino acids. Germline V gives CDR1 SGDLS, CDR2 YYNGEE.

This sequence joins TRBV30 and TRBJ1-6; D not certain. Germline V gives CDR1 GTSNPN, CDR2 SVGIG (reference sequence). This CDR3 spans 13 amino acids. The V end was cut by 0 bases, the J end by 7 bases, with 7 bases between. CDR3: CAWSVQQNSPLHF. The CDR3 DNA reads TGTGCCTGGAGTGTACAGCAGAATTCACCCCTCCACTTT.

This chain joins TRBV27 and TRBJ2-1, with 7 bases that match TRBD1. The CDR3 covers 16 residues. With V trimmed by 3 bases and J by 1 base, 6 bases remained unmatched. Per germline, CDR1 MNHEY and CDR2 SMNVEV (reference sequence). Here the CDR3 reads CASSLSDRVSYNEQFF. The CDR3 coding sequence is TGTGCCAGCAGTTTGTCTGACAGGGTATCCTACAATGAGCAGTTCTTC.

The CDR3 sequence: CAYHARQDNSPLHF. CDR3 nucleotides: TGTGCCTACCACGCCCGGCAGGATAATTCACCCCTCCACTTT. J is TRBJ1-6 and V is TRBV30, with no clear D. The germline gives CDR1 GTSNPN, CDR2 SVGIG (reference sequence). Trimming took 7 bases from V and 5 from J, leaving 15 bases between them. CDR3 length: 14 residues.

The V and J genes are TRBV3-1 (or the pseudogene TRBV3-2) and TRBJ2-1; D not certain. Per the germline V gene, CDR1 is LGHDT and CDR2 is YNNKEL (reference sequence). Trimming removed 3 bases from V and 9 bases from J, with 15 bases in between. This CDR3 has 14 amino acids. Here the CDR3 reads CASSQVETRGEQFF. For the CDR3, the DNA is TGTGCCAGCAGCCAGGTAGAGACCCGTGGTGAGCAGTTCTTC.

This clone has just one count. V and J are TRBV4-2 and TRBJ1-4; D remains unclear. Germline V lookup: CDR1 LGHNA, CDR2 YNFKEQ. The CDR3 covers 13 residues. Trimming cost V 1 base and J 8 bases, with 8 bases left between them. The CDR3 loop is CASSQVGWEKLFF. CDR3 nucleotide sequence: TGTGCCAGCAGCCAAGTAGGGTGGGAAAAACTGTTTTTT.

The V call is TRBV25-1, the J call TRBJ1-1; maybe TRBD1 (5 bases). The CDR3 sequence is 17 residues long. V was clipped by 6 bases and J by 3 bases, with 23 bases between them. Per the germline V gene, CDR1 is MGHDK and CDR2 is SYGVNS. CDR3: CASRQTPTGLGYTEAFF. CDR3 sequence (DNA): TGTGCCAGCAGACAAACCCCTACAGGCCTCGGTTACACTGAAGCTTTCTTT. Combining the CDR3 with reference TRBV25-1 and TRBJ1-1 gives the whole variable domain EADIYQTPRYLVIGTGKKITLECSQTMGHDKMYWYQQDPGMELHLIHYSYGVNSTEKGDLSSESTVSRIRTEHFPLTLESARPSHTSQYLCASRQTPTGLGYTEAFFGQGTRLTVV.

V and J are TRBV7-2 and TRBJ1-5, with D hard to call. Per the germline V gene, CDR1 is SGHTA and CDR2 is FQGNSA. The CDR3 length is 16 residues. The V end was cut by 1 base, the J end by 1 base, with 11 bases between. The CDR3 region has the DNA TGTGCCAGCAGCTTAGTAGGCAGCACAAGCAATCAGCCCCAGCATTTT. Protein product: CASSLVGSTSNQPQHF.

CDR3 DNA sequence: TGTGCCAGCAGCCTCTTCGGAGGGGATGGCTACACCTTC. Its protein is CASSLFGGDGYTF. The rearrangement links TRBV3-1 (or the pseudogene TRBV3-2) to TRBJ1-2; possibly TRBD1 for D (5 bases). The CDR3 loop spans 13 amino acids. V lost 4 bases to trimming and J lost 6 bases, with 12 bases between them. Germline loops: CDR1 LGHDT, CDR2 YNNKEL (reference sequence).

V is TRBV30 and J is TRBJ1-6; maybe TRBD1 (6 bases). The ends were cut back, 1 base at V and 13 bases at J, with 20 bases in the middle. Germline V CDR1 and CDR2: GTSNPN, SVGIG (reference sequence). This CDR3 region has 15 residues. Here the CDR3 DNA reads TGTGCCTGGAGTGGCCGCGTGGGGGCAGACTCCCCCCTCCACTTT. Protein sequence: CAWSGRVGADSPLHF.

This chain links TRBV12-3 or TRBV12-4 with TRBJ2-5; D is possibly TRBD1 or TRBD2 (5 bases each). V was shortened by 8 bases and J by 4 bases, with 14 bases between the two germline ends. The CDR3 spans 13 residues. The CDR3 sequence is CASRDRGRETQYF. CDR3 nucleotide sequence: TGTGCCAGCCGCGATCGGGGACGAGAGACCCAGTACTTC.

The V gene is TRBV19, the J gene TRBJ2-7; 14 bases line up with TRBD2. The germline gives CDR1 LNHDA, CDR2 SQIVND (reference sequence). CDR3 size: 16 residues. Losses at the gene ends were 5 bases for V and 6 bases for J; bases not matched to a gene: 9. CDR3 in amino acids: CASSLRLAGGRREQYF. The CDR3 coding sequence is TGTGCCAGTAGTCTCCGACTAGCGGGAGGGCGTCGCGAGCAGTACTTC.

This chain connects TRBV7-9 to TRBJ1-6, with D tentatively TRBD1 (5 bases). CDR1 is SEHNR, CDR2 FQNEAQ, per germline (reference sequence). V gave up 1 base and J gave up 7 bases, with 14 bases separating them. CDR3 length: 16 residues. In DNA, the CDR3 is TGTGCCAGCAGCTTAGAGCTGGGGGGATCGAATTCACCCCTCCACTTT. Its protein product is CASSLELGGSNSPLHF. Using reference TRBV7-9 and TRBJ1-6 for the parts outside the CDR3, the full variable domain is DTGVSQNPRHKITKRGQNVTFRCDPISEHNRLYWYRQTLGQGPEFLTYFQNEAQLEKSRLLSDRFSAERPKGSFSTLEIQRTEQGDSAMYLCASSLELGGSNSPLHFGNGTRLTVT.

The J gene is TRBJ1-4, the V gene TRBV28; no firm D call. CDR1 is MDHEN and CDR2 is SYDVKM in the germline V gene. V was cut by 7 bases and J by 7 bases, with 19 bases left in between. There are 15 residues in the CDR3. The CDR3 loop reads CASIPSDLGSEKLFF. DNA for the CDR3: TGTGCCAGCATCCCATCGGATCTGGGAAGTGAAAAACTGTTTTTT.

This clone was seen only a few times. For the CDR3, the DNA is TGTGCCAGCAGTCTCTACGGCGCTGGTACGCAGTATTTT. Translation gives CASSLYGAGTQYF. V is TRBV28 and J is TRBJ2-3, with D unresolved. Germline values: CDR1 MDHEN, CDR2 SYDVKM. CDR3 length equals 13 residues. V was clipped by 5 bases and J by 8 bases, with 14 bases between them.

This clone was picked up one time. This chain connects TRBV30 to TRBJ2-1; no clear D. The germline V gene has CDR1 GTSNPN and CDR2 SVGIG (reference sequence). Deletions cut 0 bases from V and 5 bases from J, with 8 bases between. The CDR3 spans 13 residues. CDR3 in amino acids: CAWSVILHNEQFF. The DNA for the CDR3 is TGTGCCTGGAGTGTTATCCTGCACAATGAGCAGTTCTTC.

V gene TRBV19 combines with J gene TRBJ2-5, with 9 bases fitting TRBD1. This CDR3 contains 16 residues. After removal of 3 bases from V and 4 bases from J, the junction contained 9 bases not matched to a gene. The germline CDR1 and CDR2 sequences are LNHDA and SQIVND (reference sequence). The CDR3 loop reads CASSINTGTGRETQYF. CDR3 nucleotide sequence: TGTGCCAGTAGTATTAACACCGGGACAGGGAGAGAGACCCAGTACTTC.

The CDR3, as DNA: TGTGCCAGTAAGGAGATCTCTGGGGCCAACGTCCTGACTTTC. The encoded protein is CASKEISGANVLTF. The chain carries TRBV5-4 and TRBJ2-6, with D unclear. CDR3 length equals 14 residues. Germline V gene sequence: CDR1 SGHNT, CDR2 YYREEE (reference sequence). Trimming pared 8 bases from V and 0 bases from J, leaving 9 bases between.

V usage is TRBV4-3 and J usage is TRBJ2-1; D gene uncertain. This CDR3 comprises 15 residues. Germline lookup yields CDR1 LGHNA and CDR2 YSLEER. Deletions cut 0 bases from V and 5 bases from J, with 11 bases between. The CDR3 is CASSQDSSPHNEQFF. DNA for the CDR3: TGCGCCAGCAGCCAAGATAGCTCCCCCCACAATGAGCAGTTCTTC.

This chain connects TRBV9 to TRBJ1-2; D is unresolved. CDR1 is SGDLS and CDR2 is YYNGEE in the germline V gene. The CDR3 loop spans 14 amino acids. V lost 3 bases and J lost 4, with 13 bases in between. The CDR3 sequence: CASSAPRGAYGYTF. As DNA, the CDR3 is TGTGCCAGCAGCGCCCCTCGGGGAGCCTATGGCTACACCTTC.

CDR3 coding DNA: TGCAGTGCACAGATCCCAGATACGCAGTATTTT. Amino acid sequence: CSAQIPDTQYF. The chain recombines TRBV20-1 with TRBJ2-3; unclear D gene. Germline V gene lookup returns CDR1 DFQATT and CDR2 SNEGSKA (reference sequence). This CDR3 region has 11 residues. Between the trimmed V and J ends, which lost 6 bases and 4 bases, there was a span of 8 bases.

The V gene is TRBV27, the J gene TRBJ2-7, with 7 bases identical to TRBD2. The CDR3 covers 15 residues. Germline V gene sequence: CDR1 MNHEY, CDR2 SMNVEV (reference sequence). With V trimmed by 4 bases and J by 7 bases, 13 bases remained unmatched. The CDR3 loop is CASSSAGLVTGEQYF. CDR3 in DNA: TGTGCCAGCAGTTCCGCTGGACTAGTTACCGGGGAGCAGTACTTC.

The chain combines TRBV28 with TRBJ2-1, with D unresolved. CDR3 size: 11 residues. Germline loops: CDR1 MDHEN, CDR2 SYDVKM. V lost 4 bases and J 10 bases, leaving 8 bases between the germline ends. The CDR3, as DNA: TGTGCCAGCAGTTCTCCGCGAGAGCAGTTCTTC. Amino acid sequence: CASSSPREQFF. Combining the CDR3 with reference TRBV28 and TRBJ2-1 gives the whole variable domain DVKVTQSSRYLVKRTGEKVFLECVQDMDHENMFWYRQDPGLGLRLIYFSYDVKMKEKGDIPEGYSVSREKKERFSLILESASTNQTSMYLCASSSPREQFFGPGTRLTVL.